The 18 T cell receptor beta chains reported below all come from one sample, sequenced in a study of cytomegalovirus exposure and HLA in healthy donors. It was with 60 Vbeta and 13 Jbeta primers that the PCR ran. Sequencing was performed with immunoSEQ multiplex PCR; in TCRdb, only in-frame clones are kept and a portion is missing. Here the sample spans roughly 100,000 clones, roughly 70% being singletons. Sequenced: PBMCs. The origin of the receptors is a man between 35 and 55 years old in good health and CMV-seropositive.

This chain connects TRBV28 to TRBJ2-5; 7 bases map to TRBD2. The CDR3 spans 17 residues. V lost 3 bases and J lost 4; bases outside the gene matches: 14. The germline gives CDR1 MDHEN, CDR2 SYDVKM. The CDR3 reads CASSFELGGSGGETQYF. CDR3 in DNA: TGTGCCAGCAGTTTCGAACTTGGCGGGAGTGGCGGAGAGACCCAGTACTTC.

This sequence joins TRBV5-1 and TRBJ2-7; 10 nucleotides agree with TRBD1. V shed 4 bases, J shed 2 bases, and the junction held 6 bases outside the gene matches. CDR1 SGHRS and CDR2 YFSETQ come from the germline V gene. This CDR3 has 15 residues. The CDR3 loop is CASSIGTGAPYEQYF. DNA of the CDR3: TGCGCCAGCAGCATTGGGACAGGGGCGCCCTACGAGCAGTACTTC.

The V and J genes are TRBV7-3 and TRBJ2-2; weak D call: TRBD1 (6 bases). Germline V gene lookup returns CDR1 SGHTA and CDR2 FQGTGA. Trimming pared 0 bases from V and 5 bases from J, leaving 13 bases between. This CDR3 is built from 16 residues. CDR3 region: CASSLTGPRGTGELFF. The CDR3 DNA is TGTGCCAGCAGCTTAACGGGCCCCAGGGGAACCGGGGAGCTGTTTTTT. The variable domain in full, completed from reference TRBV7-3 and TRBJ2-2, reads GAGVSQTPSNKVTEKGKYVELRCDPISGHTALYWYRQSLGQGPEFLIYFQGTGAADDSGLPNDRFFAVRPEGSVSTLKIQRTERGDSAVYLCASSLTGPRGTGELFFGEGSRLTVL.

In DNA, the CDR3 is TGCGCCAGCAGCCAGGCGGGCGGGGATACGCAGTATTTT. Its translation is CASSQAGGDTQYF. The chain has TRBV4-1 and TRBJ2-3, with D perhaps matching TRBD2 (5 bases). Trimming took off 3 bases at V and 6 bases at J, with 10 bases between the two ends. This CDR3 is built from 13 residues. Germline CDR1 is MGHRA and CDR2 is YSYEKL.

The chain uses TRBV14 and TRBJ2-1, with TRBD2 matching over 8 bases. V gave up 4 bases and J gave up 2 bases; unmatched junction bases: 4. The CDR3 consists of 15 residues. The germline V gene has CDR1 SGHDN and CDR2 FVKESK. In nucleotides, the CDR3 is TGTGCCAGCAGCCCTGGACTAGCCGCCTACAATGAGCAGTTCTTC. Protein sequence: CASSPGLAAYNEQFF.

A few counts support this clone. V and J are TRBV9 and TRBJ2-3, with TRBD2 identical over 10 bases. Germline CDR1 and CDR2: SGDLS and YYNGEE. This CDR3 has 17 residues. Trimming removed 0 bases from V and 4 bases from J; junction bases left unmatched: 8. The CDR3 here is CASSVVPLAGVSDTQYF. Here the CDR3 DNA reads TGTGCCAGCAGCGTAGTCCCGCTAGCGGGAGTTTCAGATACGCAGTATTTT. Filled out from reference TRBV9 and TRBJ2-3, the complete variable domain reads DSGVTQTPKHLITATGQRVTLRCSPRSGDLSVYWYQQSLDQGLQFLIQYYNGEERAKGNILERFSAQQFPDLHSELNLSSLELGDSALYFCASSVVPLAGVSDTQYFGPGTRLTVL.

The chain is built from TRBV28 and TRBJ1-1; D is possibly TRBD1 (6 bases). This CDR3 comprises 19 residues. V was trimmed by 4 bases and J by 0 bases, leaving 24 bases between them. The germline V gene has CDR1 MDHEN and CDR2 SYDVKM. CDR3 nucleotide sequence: TGTGCCAGCAGTTCACTGACAGGCCCCATTCGTAACATGAACACTGAAGCTTTCTTT. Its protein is CASSSLTGPIRNMNTEAFF.

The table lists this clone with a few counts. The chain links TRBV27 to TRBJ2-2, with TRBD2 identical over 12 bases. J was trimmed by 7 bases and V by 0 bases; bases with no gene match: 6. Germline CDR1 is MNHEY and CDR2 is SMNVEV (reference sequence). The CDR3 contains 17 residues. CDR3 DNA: TGTGCCAGCAGTTTATCCGGGACTAGCGGGTTTAGCGGGGAGCTGTTTTTT. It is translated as CASSLSGTSGFSGELFF.

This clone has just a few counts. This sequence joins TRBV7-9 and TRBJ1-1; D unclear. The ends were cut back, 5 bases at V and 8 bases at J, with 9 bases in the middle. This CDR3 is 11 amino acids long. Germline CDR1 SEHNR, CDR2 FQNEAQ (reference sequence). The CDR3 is CASSALGEAFF. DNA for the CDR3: TGTGCCAGCAGCGCACTAGGAGAAGCTTTCTTT.

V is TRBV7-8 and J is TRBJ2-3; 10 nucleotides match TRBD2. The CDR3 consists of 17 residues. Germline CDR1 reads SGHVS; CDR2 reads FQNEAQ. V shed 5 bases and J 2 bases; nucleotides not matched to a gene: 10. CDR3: CASSQFPLAGVTDTQYF. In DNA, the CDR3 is TGTGCCAGCAGCCAATTCCCGCTAGCGGGGGTCACAGATACGCAGTATTTT.

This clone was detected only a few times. This chain's CDR3 is CAWSDPGVETQYF. The DNA for the CDR3 is TGTGCCTGGAGTGACCCGGGAGTAGAGACCCAGTACTTC. This chain joins TRBV30 and TRBJ2-5; the D gene is possibly TRBD2 (6 bases). The CDR3 sequence is 13 residues long. Germline CDR1 reads GTSNPN; CDR2 reads SVGIG (reference sequence). V was clipped by 1 base and J by 4 bases, with 10 bases between them.

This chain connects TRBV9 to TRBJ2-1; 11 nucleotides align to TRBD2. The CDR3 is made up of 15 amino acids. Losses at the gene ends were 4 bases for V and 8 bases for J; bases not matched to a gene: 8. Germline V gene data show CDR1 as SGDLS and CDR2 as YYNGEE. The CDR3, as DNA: TGTGCCAGCAGCAAACGTAGCGGGAGGGCCGATGAGCAGTTCTTC. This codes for CASSKRSGRADEQFF.

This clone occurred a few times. CDR3 sequence: CASSLGLVRNEQFF. The CDR3 region has the DNA TGTGCCAGCAGCCTCGGACTAGTCAGGAATGAGCAGTTCTTC. This chain connects TRBV7-2 to TRBJ2-1, with 7 bases lining up with TRBD2. The CDR3 consists of 14 residues. The V segment lost 5 bases and the J segment 7 bases; nucleotides outside the gene matches: 8. CDR1 and CDR2 from the germline V gene are SGHTA and FQGNSA.

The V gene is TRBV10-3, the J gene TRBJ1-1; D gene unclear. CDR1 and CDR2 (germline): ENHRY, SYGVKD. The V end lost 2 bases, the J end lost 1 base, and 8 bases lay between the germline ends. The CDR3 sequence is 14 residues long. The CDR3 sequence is CAISERAGNTEAFF. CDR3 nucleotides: TGTGCCATCAGTGAGAGGGCGGGGAACACTGAAGCTTTCTTT.

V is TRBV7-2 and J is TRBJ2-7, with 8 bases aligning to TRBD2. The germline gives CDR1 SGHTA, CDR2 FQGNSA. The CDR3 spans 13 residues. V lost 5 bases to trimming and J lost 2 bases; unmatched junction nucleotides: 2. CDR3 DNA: TGTGCCAGCAGCACCGGGGGGGCCTACGAGCAGTACTTC. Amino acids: CASSTGGAYEQYF.

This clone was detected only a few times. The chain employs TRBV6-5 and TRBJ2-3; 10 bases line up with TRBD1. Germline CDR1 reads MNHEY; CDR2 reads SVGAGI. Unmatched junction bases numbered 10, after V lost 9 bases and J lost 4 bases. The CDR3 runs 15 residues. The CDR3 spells CASKKLGQGPDTQYF. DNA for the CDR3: TGTGCCAGTAAAAAGCTGGGACAGGGGCCAGATACGCAGTATTTT.

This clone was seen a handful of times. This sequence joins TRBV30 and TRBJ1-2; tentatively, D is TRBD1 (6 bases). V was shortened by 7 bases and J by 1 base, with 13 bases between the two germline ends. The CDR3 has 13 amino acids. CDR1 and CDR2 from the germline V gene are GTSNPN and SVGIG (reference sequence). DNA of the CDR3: TGTGCCTCGACCCAGGGGTTTAACTATGGCTACACCTTC. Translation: CASTQGFNYGYTF.

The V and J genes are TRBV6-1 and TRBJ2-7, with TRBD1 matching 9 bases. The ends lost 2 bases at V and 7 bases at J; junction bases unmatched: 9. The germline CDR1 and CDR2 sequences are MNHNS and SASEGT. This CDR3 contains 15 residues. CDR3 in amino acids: CASSETIGQGQEQYV. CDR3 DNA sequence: TGTGCCAGCAGTGAAACGATTGGACAGGGGCAAGAGCAGTACGTC.